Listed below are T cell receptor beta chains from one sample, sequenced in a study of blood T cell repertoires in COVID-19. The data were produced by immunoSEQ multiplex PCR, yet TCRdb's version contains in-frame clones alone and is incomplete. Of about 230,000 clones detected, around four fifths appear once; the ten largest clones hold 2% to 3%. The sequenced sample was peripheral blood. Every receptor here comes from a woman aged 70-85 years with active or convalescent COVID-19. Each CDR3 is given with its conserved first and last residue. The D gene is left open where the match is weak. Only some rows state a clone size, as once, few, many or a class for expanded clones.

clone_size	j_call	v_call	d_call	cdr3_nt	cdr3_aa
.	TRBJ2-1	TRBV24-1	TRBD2	TGTGCCACCAGTAACCCGGGACTAGCGGGGGTAACCCGATACAATGAGCAGTTCTTC	CATSNPGLAGVTRYNEQFF
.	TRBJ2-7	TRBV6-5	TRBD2	TGTGCCAGCAGTTACTCTACGGGACTAGCGGGAGGGGAGCAGTACTTC	CASSYSTGLAGGEQYF
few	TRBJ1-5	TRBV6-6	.	TGTGCCAGCAGTTACTCGGGGGGAGGCAATCAGCCCCAGCATTTT	CASSYSGGGNQPQHF
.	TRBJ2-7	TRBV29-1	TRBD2	TGCAGCGTTGCGCGGGAGGTACCGGGGGAGCAGTACTTC	CSVAREVPGEQYF
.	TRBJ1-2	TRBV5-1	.	TGCGCCAGCAGGACAGCTAACTATGGCTACACCTTC	CASRTANYGYTF
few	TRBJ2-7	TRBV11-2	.	TGTGCCAGCAGCTTAAATTACTTGCGGGACGGATCCTACGAGCAGTACTTC	CASSLNYLRDGSYEQYF
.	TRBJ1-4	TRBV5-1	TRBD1	TGCGCCAGCAGCGTACAGGGGGTTAATGAAAAACTGTTTTTT	CASSVQGVNEKLFF
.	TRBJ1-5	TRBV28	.	TGTGCCAGCAGCAGTCCGAATGTGGTTCTGGGCATTGACAATCAGCCCCAGCATTTT	CASSSPNVVLGIDNQPQHF
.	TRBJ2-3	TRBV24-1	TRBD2	TGTGCCACCAGTGATCTTTCCGGGACTAGCGGGAGGATAGATACGCAGTATTTT	CATSDLSGTSGRIDTQYF
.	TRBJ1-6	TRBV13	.	TGTGCCAGCAGCTTAACGGGAAGTTACTCACCCCTCCACTTT	CASSLTGSYSPLHF
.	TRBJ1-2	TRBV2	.	TGTGCCAGCGAGGGCATCATCTATGGCTACACCTTC	CASEGIIYGYTF
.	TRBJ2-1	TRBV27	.	TGTGCCAGCAGGGGGGGGACAGGACCCAATGAGCAGTTCTTC	CASRGGTGPNEQFF
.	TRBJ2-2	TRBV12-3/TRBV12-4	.	TGTGCCAGCAGACCCCCTAGAACCGGGGAGCTGTTTTTT	CASRPPRTGELFF
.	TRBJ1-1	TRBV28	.	TGTGCCAGCAGTTTAGGTCCGAGTAAAGCTTTCTTT	CASSLGPSKAFF
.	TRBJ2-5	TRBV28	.	TGTGCCAGCAGTTTACAAACAAGAGAGACCCAGTACTTC	CASSLQTRETQYF